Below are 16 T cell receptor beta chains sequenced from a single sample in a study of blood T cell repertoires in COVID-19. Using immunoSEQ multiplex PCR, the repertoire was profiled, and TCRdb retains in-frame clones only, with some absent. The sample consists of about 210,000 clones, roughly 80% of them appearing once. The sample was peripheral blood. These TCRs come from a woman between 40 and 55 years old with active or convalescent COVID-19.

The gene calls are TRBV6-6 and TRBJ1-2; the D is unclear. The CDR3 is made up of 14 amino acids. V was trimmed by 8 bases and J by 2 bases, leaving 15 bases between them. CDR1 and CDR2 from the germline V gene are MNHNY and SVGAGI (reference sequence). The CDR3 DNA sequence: TGTGCCAGCGTTCCTCCGACACTCAACTATGGCTACACCTTC. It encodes CASVPPTLNYGYTF.

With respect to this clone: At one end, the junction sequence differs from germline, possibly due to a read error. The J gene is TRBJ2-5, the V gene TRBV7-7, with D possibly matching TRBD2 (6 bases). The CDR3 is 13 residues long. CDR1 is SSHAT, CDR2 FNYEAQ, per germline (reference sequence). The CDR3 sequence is CASSSTSTETQYF. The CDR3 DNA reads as TGTGCTAGCAGCTCCACTAGCACGGAGACCCAGTACTTC.

The CDR3 loop reads CASSLEGRGTEAFF. In DNA, the CDR3 is TGTGCCAGCAGCTTAGAGGGCAGGGGCACTGAAGCTTTCTTT. The genes are TRBV7-2 and TRBJ1-1; D might be TRBD1 (6 bases). Germline CDR1 reads SGHTA; CDR2 reads FQGNSA. The CDR3 has 14 residues. V was trimmed by 1 base and J by 4 bases, leaving 10 bases between them.

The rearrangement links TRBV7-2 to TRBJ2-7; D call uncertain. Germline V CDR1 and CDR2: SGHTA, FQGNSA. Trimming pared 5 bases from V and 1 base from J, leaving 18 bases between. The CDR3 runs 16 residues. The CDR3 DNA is TGTGCCAGCAGCAGATTTGAGGCAGCTAATTCCTACGAGCAGTACTTC. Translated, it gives CASSRFEAANSYEQYF.

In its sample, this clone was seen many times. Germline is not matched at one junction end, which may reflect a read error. The CDR3 coding sequence is TGTGCTAGCAGCTTAGCGGGACTGCAGACCGGGGAGCTGTTTTTT. Translating gives CASSLAGLQTGELFF. V usage is TRBV7-7 and J usage is TRBJ2-2; 8 bases are shared with TRBD2. There are 15 residues in the CDR3. Germline-derived CDR1 and CDR2 are SSHAT and FNYEAQ (reference sequence).

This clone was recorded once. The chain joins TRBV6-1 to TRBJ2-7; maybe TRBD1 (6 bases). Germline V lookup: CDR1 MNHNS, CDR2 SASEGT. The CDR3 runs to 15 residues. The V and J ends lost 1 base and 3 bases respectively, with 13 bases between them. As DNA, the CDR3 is TGTGCCAGCAGTGAAGAGGGGACAAACTTCTACGAGCAGTACTTC. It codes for CASSEEGTNFYEQYF.

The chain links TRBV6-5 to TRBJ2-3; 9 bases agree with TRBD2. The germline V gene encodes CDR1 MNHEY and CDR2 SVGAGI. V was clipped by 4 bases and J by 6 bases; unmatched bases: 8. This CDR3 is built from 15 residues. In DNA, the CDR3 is TGTGCCAGCAGTTCAAGCGGGAGGTGGTCGGATACGCAGTATTTT. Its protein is CASSSSGRWSDTQYF.

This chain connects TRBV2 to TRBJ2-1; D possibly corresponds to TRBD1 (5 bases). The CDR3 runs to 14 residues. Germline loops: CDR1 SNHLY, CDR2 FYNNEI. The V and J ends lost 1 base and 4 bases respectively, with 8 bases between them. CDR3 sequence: CASSEGQGYNEQFF. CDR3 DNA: TGTGCCAGCAGTGAAGGCCAGGGATACAATGAGCAGTTCTTC.

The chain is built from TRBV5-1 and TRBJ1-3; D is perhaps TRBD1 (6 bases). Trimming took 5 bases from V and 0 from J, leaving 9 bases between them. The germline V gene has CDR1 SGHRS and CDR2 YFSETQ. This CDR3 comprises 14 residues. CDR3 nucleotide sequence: TGCGCCAGCAGGGTGACAGGCTCTGGAAACACCATATATTTT. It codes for CASRVTGSGNTIYF.

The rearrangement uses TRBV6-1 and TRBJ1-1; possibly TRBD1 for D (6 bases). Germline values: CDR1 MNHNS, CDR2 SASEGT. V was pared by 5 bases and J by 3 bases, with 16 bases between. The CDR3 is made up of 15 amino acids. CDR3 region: CASSSPDGGYTEAFF. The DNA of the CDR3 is TGTGCCAGCAGTTCCCCCGATGGGGGCTACACTGAAGCTTTCTTT.

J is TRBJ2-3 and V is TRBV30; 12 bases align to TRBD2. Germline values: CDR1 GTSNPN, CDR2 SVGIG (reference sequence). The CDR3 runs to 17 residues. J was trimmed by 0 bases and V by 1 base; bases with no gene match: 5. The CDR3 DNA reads TGTGCCTGGAGTGGACTAGCGGGGGCCGCTAGCACAGATACGCAGTATTTT. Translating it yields CAWSGLAGAASTDTQYF.

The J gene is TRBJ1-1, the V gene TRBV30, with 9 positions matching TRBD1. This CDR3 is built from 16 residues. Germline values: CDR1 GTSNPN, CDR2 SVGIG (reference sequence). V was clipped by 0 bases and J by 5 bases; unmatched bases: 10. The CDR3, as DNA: TGTGCCTGGAGTGTACGTTGGGACAGGGTAATTACTGAAGCTTTCTTT. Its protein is CAWSVRWDRVITEAFF.

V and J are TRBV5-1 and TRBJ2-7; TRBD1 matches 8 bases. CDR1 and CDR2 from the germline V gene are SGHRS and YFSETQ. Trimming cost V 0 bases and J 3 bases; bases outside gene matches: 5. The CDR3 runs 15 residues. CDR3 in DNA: TGCGCCAGCAGCTTGGAGGACAGGGCATACTACGAGCAGTACTTC. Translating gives CASSLEDRAYYEQYF.

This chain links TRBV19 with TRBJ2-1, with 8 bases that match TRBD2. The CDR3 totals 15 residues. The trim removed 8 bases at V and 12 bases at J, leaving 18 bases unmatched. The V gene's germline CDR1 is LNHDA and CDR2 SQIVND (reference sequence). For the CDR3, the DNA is TGTGCCAGTGACGGGGGGGGATTAGACCGAGGCGGGCAGTTCTTC. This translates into CASDGGGLDRGGQFF.

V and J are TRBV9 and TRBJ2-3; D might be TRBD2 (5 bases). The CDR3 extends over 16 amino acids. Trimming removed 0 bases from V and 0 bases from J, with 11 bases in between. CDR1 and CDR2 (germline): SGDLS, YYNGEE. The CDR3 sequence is CASSVVGLASTDTQYF. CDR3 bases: TGTGCCAGCAGCGTAGTCGGGCTAGCAAGCACAGATACGCAGTATTTT.

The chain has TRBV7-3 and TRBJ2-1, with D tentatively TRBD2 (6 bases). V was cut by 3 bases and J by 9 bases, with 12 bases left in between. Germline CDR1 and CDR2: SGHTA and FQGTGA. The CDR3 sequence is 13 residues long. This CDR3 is CASSFSGPSEQFF. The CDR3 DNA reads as TGTGCCAGCAGCTTTAGCGGCCCCAGTGAGCAGTTCTTC.